This T cell receptor (beta chain) originates from a study of radiation and T cells in renal cell carcinoma. The time point was: baseline pretreatment blood. Indicated treatment: 15 Gy SBRT to primary tumor, nephrectomy 4 weeks later. The CDR3 has 18 amino acids. Germline V gene sequence: CDR1 MNHNS, CDR2 SASEGT. With V trimmed by 0 bases and J by 3 bases, 8 bases remained unmatched. The repertoire was sequenced with immunoSEQ multiplex PCR; TCRdb's copy has only in-frame clones and lacks some. The sample has about 49,000 clones, roughly four fifths seen once. The rearrangement joins TRBV6-1 to TRBJ1-2; 12 bases align to TRBD1. The clonotype originates from a woman aged 70 to 79 with renal cell carcinoma. This sample comprised blood, obtained from a patient whose treatment included radiotherapy and nephrectomy. This chain's CDR3 is CASSEAVGTGGGDYGYTF. The DNA for the CDR3 is TGTGCCAGCAGTGAAGCCGTGGGGACAGGGGGCGGCGACTATGGCTACACCTTC.